This T cell receptor (beta chain) was identified in a study of shared clonotypes between healthy human individuals. General observations from the study: Around 4.9% of naive CD4 clonotypes were shared across a handful of donors. Relative to their counterparts shared across all four donors, non-shared clonotypes exhibited diminished generation probabilities.

All donors were Caucasian adults living in Nashville, Tennessee. As regards this clone: Antigen unknown.

This CDR3 has 14 residues. From germline, CDR1 is SGHRS and CDR2 YFSETQ. V was pared by 4 bases and J by 5 bases, with 15 bases between. Deep-level running was used for the assay. Sequencing was performed with immunoSEQ multiplex PCR; in TCRdb, only in-frame clones are kept and a portion is missing. The sample contains about 600,000 clones, 97% of which appear only once. This clonotype was obtained from a woman in her 30s in good health. The sample consisted of naive CD4+ T cells sorted from blood. Regarding subset: CD45RA+ positively selected. The chain links TRBV5-1 to TRBJ1-1; a possible D gene is TRBD1 (6 bases). CDR3 sequence (DNA): TGCGCCAGCAGCGAGACAGGTCGGGCAACTGAAGCTTTCTTT. Residues: CASSETGRATEAFF.